The clone carrying this TCR beta chain was observed a single time. Germline loops: CDR1 SNHLY, CDR2 FYNNEI. Trimming cost V 1 base and J 4 bases; bases outside gene matches: 5. CDR3 length equals 15 residues. Using immunoSEQ multiplex PCR, the repertoire was profiled, and TCRdb retains in-frame clones only, with some absent. The table has approximately 150,000 clones, less than 90% seen once; the top ten hold nearly 8%. The participants were between roughly 18 and 89 years old and came from about two dozen US areas. The data stem from a study of blood T cell repertoires in COVID-19. Across the whole study: Italy, Spain and the United States were the sources of the convalescent and acute COVID-19 samples.

The V gene is TRBV2, the J gene TRBJ2-3; 7 nucleotides agree with TRBD2. Sequenced input: PBMCs or T cells enriched from blood (not recorded which). The receptor was derived from a woman aged 50 to 65 who had recovered from COVID-19. In DNA, the CDR3 is TGTGCCAGCAGTGAAGAGACTAGCTCCGCAGATACGCAGTATTTT. Its protein is CASSEETSSADTQYF.